The source of this TCR beta chain is a study of blood T cell repertoires in COVID-19. Whole-study context: Samples of COVID-19 (acute and convalescent) were obtained from the United States, Italy and Spain.

TCRdb's copy holds only in-frame clones and misses some; the assay was immunoSEQ multiplex PCR. The sample consists of 200,000 to 250,000 clones, about 86% of them appearing once. Individuals aged 18 to 89 years were recruited from about two dozen US areas. The V and J ends lost 3 bases and 1 base respectively, with 15 bases between them. CDR1 is KGHSH and CDR2 is LQKENI in the germline V gene. The CDR3 length is 17 residues. This chain connects TRBV18 to TRBJ1-4; D not resolved. The TCR comes from a woman between 35 and 50 years old with acute COVID-19. The sample consisted of PBMCs or T cells enriched from blood (not recorded which). The DNA for the CDR3 is TGTGCCAGCTCACCGGGCCCAATCTCTGGAACTAATGAAAAACTGTTTTTT. The encoded protein is CASSPGPISGTNEKLFF.